These 21 T cell receptor beta chains came from one sample sequenced in a study of technical replicates of blood from a handful of donors. TCRdb keeps only in-frame clones here, not all; method: immunoSEQ multiplex PCR. The table includes roughly 100,000 clones, around 96% detected once. Material: T cells isolated from PBMCs. These receptors originate from a human donor in good health.

The gene calls are TRBV11-2 and TRBJ2-5; TRBD1 is a possible D gene (6 bases). The CDR3 runs 15 residues. CDR1 and CDR2 (germline): SGHAT, FQNNGV. The ends were cut back, 1 base at V and 0 bases at J, with 9 bases in the middle. In DNA, the CDR3 is TGTGCCAGCAGCTTAGTCGGGACATACCAAGAGACCCAGTACTTC. Translating gives CASSLVGTYQETQYF.

The chain joins TRBV7-2 to TRBJ2-7; D uncertain. CDR1 and CDR2 from the germline V gene are SGHTA and FQGNSA. This CDR3 has 13 amino acids. V was pared by 5 bases and J by 3 bases, with 11 bases between. Written as DNA, the CDR3 is TGTGCCAGCAGCCGTACATCTTTCTACGAGCAGTACTTC. It translates to CASSRTSFYEQYF.

The chain has TRBV30 and TRBJ2-1, with 7 bases that match TRBD2. Germline CDR1 and CDR2: GTSNPN and SVGIG (reference sequence). The CDR3 spans 15 residues. With V trimmed by 0 bases and J by 6 bases, 8 bases remained unmatched. CDR3: CAWSVRRERPNEQFF. CDR3 bases: TGTGCCTGGAGTGTACGGCGGGAGAGGCCCAATGAGCAGTTCTTC.

The chain uses TRBV2 and TRBJ2-1; weak D call: TRBD1 (6 bases). This CDR3 is 15 amino acids long. The V end was cut by 2 bases, the J end by 6 bases, with 14 bases between. Germline CDR1 is SNHLY and CDR2 is FYNNEI. The CDR3, as DNA: TGTGCCAGCAGTGAACTGGGGGCCGGCCTCAATGAGCAGTTCTTC. Protein product: CASSELGAGLNEQFF.

This chain connects TRBV5-1 to TRBJ1-3; 9 bases fit TRBD1. The CDR3 sequence is 18 residues long. V was clipped by 0 bases and J by 2 bases; unmatched bases: 9. CDR1 and CDR2 from the germline V gene are SGHRS and YFSETQ. CDR3 nucleotide sequence: TGCGCCAGCAGCTTGGGCGGGACAGGGCGGTCGACTGGAAACACCATATATTTT. Its translation: CASSLGGTGRSTGNTIYF.

V usage is TRBV9 and J usage is TRBJ2-6; no definite D call. V was trimmed by 7 bases and J by 2 bases, leaving 19 bases between them. The germline gives CDR1 SGDLS, CDR2 YYNGEE. The CDR3 is 17 amino acids. CDR3 coding DNA: TGTGCCAGCGGGCAAGTAGTCGGAAAAACTGGGGCCAACGTCCTGACTTTC. Its protein product is CASGQVVGKTGANVLTF.

The rearrangement uses TRBV5-8 and TRBJ2-1; possibly TRBD2 for D (6 bases). V gave up 4 bases and J gave up 8 bases, with 19 bases separating them. Germline CDR1 SGHTS, CDR2 YDEGEE. The CDR3 contains 15 residues. CDR3 amino acids: CASSHTGLLIYEQFF. The CDR3 DNA follows: TGTGCCAGCAGCCATACGGGACTCCTTATCTATGAGCAGTTCTTC.

The rearrangement uses TRBV2 and TRBJ2-7; D might be TRBD2 (5 bases). Trimming left V 2 bases short and J 2 bases short, with 19 bases between. In germline, CDR1 is SNHLY, CDR2 FYNNEI. CDR3 length: 17 residues. Here the CDR3 DNA reads TGTGCCAGCAGTGAACCCGGTACTAGTTTTCATCCCTACGAGCAGTACTTC. It yields the protein CASSEPGTSFHPYEQYF.

The CDR3 nucleotides are TGTGCCACCAGCGGGAGGTGGAGCACAGATACGCAGTATTTT. This codes for CATSGRWSTDTQYF. This rearrangement joins TRBV15 to TRBJ2-3; a weak D match, TRBD2 (6 bases). Trimming removed 5 bases from V and 0 bases from J, with 9 bases in between. The CDR3 length is 14 residues. Germline lookup yields CDR1 LNHNV and CDR2 YYDKDF (reference sequence).

This rearrangement joins TRBV9 to TRBJ1-2; D possibly corresponds to TRBD1 (6 bases). Germline V gives CDR1 SGDLS, CDR2 YYNGEE. V was clipped by 0 bases and J by 4 bases, with 10 bases between them. The CDR3 spans 14 residues. The CDR3: CASSVEGQTYGYTF. CDR3 DNA sequence: TGTGCCAGCAGCGTAGAAGGACAGACCTATGGCTACACCTTC.

This clone appeared once. The V gene is TRBV10-3, the J gene TRBJ1-4, with 10 bases fitting TRBD1. Per germline, CDR1 ENHRY and CDR2 SYGVKD. Trimming cost V 2 bases and J 5 bases; bases outside gene matches: 5. CDR3 length: 16 residues. CDR3 residues: CAISETPGQGNEKLFF. CDR3 bases: TGTGCCATCAGTGAGACCCCGGGACAGGGGAATGAAAAACTGTTTTTT.

This rearrangement joins TRBV5-6 to TRBJ2-7; a weak D match, TRBD1 (6 bases). The CDR3 is 14 residues long. Germline V gives CDR1 SGHDT, CDR2 YYEEEE. Trimming shortened V by 0 bases and J by 3 bases, and 10 bases separated the two germline ends. The CDR3 loop reads CASSLVQGFYEQYF. Written as DNA, the CDR3 is TGTGCCAGCAGCTTGGTACAGGGTTTCTACGAGCAGTACTTC.

This clone came up once. This rearrangement joins TRBV6-1 to TRBJ2-6; a possible D gene is TRBD2 (7 bases). V shed 2 bases and J shed 0 bases, with 17 bases lying between them. CDR1 and CDR2 (germline): MNHNS, SASEGT. The CDR3 sequence is 19 residues long. The CDR3: CASSEISGGGASGANVLTF. The CDR3 region has the DNA TGTGCCAGCAGTGAAATTTCGGGGGGCGGAGCCTCTGGGGCCAACGTCCTGACTTTC.

The rearrangement uses TRBV18 and TRBJ1-5; D is possibly TRBD1 (5 bases). V shed 0 bases and J shed 6 bases, with 12 bases lying between them. This CDR3 has 15 amino acids. The germline V gene encodes CDR1 KGHSH and CDR2 LQKENI. CDR3 region: CASSPPGGMAQPQHF. The CDR3 nucleotides read TGTGCCAGCTCACCACCGGGGGGAATGGCTCAGCCCCAGCATTTT. The variable domain in full, with the rest retrieved from reference TRBV18 and TRBJ1-5, is NAGVMQNPRHLVRRRGQEARLRCSPMKGHSHVYWYRQLPEEGLKFMVYLQKENIIDESGMPKERFSAEFPKEGPSILRIQQVVRGDSAAYFCASSPPGGMAQPQHFGDGTRLSIL.

The chain employs TRBV7-9 and TRBJ2-1, with D unclear. Per germline, CDR1 SEHNR and CDR2 FQNEAQ (reference sequence). This CDR3 is built from 14 residues. Trimming shortened V by 1 base and J by 4 bases, and 8 bases separated the two germline ends. The CDR3 sequence: CASSLVIRYNEQFF. CDR3 coding DNA: TGTGCCAGCAGCTTAGTAATCAGATACAATGAGCAGTTCTTC.

This chain joins TRBV21-1 and TRBJ2-1; the tabulated D call, TRBD1, remains unverified against the DNA. TRBV21-1 is described as a pseudogene. The CDR3 runs to 15 residues. The CDR3 protein is CASSSRDRGNNEQFF. In DNA, the CDR3 is TGTGCCAGCAGCAGCCGGGACAGGGGAAACAATGAGCAGTTCTTC.

This chain uses TRBV5-1 with TRBJ2-1, with a weak D call TRBD2 (6 bases). V lost 0 bases, J lost 4 bases, and 20 bases lay in between. This CDR3 region has 18 residues. The germline gives CDR1 SGHRS, CDR2 YFSETQ. The CDR3 nucleotides read TGCGCCAGCAGCTTGGCCCAGAGGAGGGACGGATTATACAATGAGCAGTTCTTC. The encoded protein is CASSLAQRRDGLYNEQFF.

This clone was seen just once. V usage is TRBV4-2 and J usage is TRBJ2-7; D call uncertain. Germline assignment: CDR1 LGHNA and CDR2 YNFKEQ. This CDR3 has 16 amino acids. V lost 0 bases and J 2 bases, leaving 14 bases between the germline ends. This CDR3 reads CASSQDTDTTTYEQYF. The CDR3 DNA is TGTGCCAGCAGCCAAGATACCGACACCACAACCTACGAGCAGTACTTC.

The count of this clone is one. V and J are TRBV14 and TRBJ2-1, with TRBD2 as a possible D gene (5 bases). The CDR3 sequence is 13 residues long. Trimming took off 7 bases at V and 1 base at J, with 8 bases between the two ends. Germline CDR1 is SGHDN and CDR2 is FVKESK. DNA of the CDR3: TGTGCCAGCAATGCGGGTTCCTACAATGAGCAGTTCTTC. It specifies CASNAGSYNEQFF.

The V and J genes are TRBV7-6 and TRBJ2-2; 8 bases are shared with TRBD2. The CDR3 is made up of 16 amino acids. The trim removed 3 bases at V and 6 bases at J, leaving 9 bases unmatched. The germline CDR1 and CDR2 sequences are SGHVS and FNYEAQ. In DNA form, the CDR3 reads TGTGCCAGCAGCTTGAGAAGCGGGAGCTTTGCCGGGGAGCTGTTTTTT. It specifies CASSLRSGSFAGELFF.

The chain carries TRBV30 and TRBJ1-4; maybe TRBD1 (6 bases). The CDR3 sequence is 19 residues long. V gave up 2 bases and J gave up 5 bases, with 27 bases separating them. Germline CDR1 is GTSNPN and CDR2 is SVGIG (reference sequence). The CDR3 DNA follows: TGTGCCTGGAGTCCTCGGGGGGCTAGGCAGTGGGCTGGAAATGAAAAACTGTTTTTT. Translated, it gives CAWSPRGARQWAGNEKLFF. Together with reference TRBV30 and TRBJ1-4, the CDR3 gives the full variable domain: SQTIHQWPATLVQPVGSPLSLECTVEGTSNPNLYWYRQAAGRGLQLLFYSVGIGQISSEVPQNLSASRPQDRQFILSSKKLLLSDSGFYLCAWSPRGARQWAGNEKLFFGSGTQLSVL.